Listed here are 13 T cell receptor beta chains from one sample, sequenced in a study of shared clonotypes between healthy human individuals. Profiled with immunoSEQ multiplex PCR; TCRdb holds only in-frame clones, not every one. This table holds 2 million to 3 million clones, over 85% found once. The sequencing sample was made of naive CD4+ T cells from PBMCs. As to subset: CD45RA+ positively selected. The origin of the receptors is a man between 18 and 35 years old in good health. Some clones in this sample may be carry-over from other donors' samples.

The genes are TRBV28 and TRBJ2-1; D not certain. CDR1 and CDR2 from the germline V gene are MDHEN and SYDVKM. V lost 1 base and J lost 0, with 10 bases in between. CDR3 length: 16 residues. CDR3 loop: CASSLSDPFSYNEQFF. CDR3 in DNA: TGTGCCAGCAGTTTATCGGACCCTTTCTCCTACAATGAGCAGTTCTTC.

The chain recombines TRBV28 with TRBJ2-5; 8 nucleotides match TRBD1. The CDR3 is made up of 14 amino acids. The V and J ends lost 4 bases and 5 bases, in that order; junction bases with no gene match: 6. From germline, CDR1 is MDHEN and CDR2 SYDVKM. The CDR3 sequence is CASSSLRGRETQYF. CDR3 DNA sequence: TGTGCCAGCAGTTCCCTCAGGGGGCGGGAGACCCAGTACTTC.

The CDR3 is CASSRDTHGLAGFTEQFF. The CDR3 DNA is TGTGCCAGCAGTCGGGACACCCACGGACTAGCGGGATTTACTGAGCAGTTCTTC. The chain is built from TRBV7-9 and TRBJ2-1; 12 bases map to TRBD2. The length of the CDR3 is 18 residues. V shed 6 bases and J 9 bases; nucleotides not matched to a gene: 18. In germline, CDR1 is SEHNR, CDR2 FQNEAQ (reference sequence). Full variable domain (remainder filled in from reference TRBV7-9 and TRBJ2-1): DTGVSQNPRHKITKRGQNVTFRCDPISEHNRLYWYRQTLGQGPEFLTYFQNEAQLEKSRLLSDRFSAERPKGSFSTLEIQRTEQGDSAMYLCASSRDTHGLAGFTEQFFGPGTRLTVL.

The chain carries TRBV11-2 and TRBJ2-7, with 10 bases aligning to TRBD2. The germline gives CDR1 SGHAT, CDR2 FQNNGV. V gave up 4 bases and J gave up 5 bases; unmatched junction bases: 8. The length of the CDR3 is 15 residues. CDR3 amino acids: CASSSLAGGRHEQYF. CDR3 coding DNA: TGTGCCAGCAGCTCATTAGCGGGGGGAAGGCACGAGCAGTACTTC.

Notes on this clone: Other DNA sequences of this sample code for an identical CDR3. This chain uses TRBV18 with TRBJ2-5; 9 bases map to TRBD1. After removal of 3 bases from V and 2 bases from J, the junction contained 4 bases not matched to a gene. This CDR3 region has 15 residues. Germline V CDR1 and CDR2: KGHSH, LQKENI. The CDR3, as DNA: TGTGCCAGCTCACCCCGACAGGGGGAACAAGAGACCCAGTACTTC. Its translation: CASSPRQGEQETQYF.

The chain is built from TRBV29-1 and TRBJ1-3; 8 bases map to TRBD1. Germline lookup yields CDR1 SQVTM and CDR2 ANQGSEA. V dropped 2 bases and J dropped 3; count of bases not matched to a gene: 9. The CDR3 has 16 amino acids. CDR3 nucleotide sequence: TGCAGCGTTGAATACGTCAGGGGGCTAGGTGGAAACACCATATATTTT. This codes for CSVEYVRGLGGNTIYF.

The chain is built from TRBV6-1 and TRBJ2-1; TRBD2 matches 7 bases. V shed 4 bases and J 6 bases; nucleotides not matched to a gene: 12. This CDR3 contains 16 residues. In germline, CDR1 is MNHNS, CDR2 SASEGT. The CDR3 DNA is TGTGCCAGCAGTGTATTAGCGGGCTTTTCCCCCAATGAGCAGTTCTTC. This sequence encodes CASSVLAGFSPNEQFF.

The chain carries TRBV9 and TRBJ2-7, with D perhaps TRBD1 (6 bases). Germline V gene lookup returns CDR1 SGDLS and CDR2 YYNGEE. CDR3 length: 15 amino acids. V was clipped by 4 bases and J by 1 base, with 15 bases between them. The CDR3 coding sequence is TGTGCCAGCAGCACCCGGGACACAACTTCCTACGAGCAGTACTTC. The encoded protein is CASSTRDTTSYEQYF.

The J gene is TRBJ2-1, the V gene TRBV6-1; TRBD2 matches at 10 bases. Unmatched junction bases numbered 9, after V lost 7 bases and J lost 12 bases. Germline V CDR1 and CDR2: MNHNS, SASEGT. CDR3 length: 13 residues. CDR3 sequence reads: CASKVLAGTGQFF. The CDR3 nucleotides read TGTGCCAGCAAGGTACTAGCGGGAACAGGGCAGTTCTTC.

V is TRBV27 and J is TRBJ2-2, with D perhaps matching TRBD1 or TRBD2 (5 bases each). Germline V gene lookup returns CDR1 MNHEY and CDR2 SMNVEV (reference sequence). Trimming pared 5 bases from V and 4 bases from J, leaving 14 bases between. This CDR3 has 15 residues. The CDR3 reads CASSPGPWGTGELFF. The DNA for the CDR3 is TGTGCCAGCAGTCCGGGACCCTGGGGCACCGGGGAGCTGTTTTTT.

The V and J genes are TRBV29-1 and TRBJ1-2, with D tentatively TRBD1 (6 bases). The germline gives CDR1 SQVTM, CDR2 ANQGSEA. Trimming stripped 4 bases from V and 9 bases from J, with 18 bases between. This CDR3 has 13 amino acids. CDR3 bases: TGCAGCGTTGCCACAGGGCAGGGTTTGAGCTACACCTTC. This codes for CSVATGQGLSYTF. Together with reference TRBV29-1 and TRBJ1-2, the CDR3 gives the full variable domain: SAVISQKPSRDICQRGTSLTIQCQVDSQVTMMFWYRQQPGQSLTLIATANQGSEATYESGFVIDKFPISRPNLTFSTLTVSNMSPEDSSIYLCSVATGQGLSYTFGSGTRLTVV.

This rearrangement joins TRBV5-1 to TRBJ2-7; D may match TRBD1 or TRBD2 (5 bases each). The V end was cut by 2 bases, the J end by 4 bases, with 22 bases between. The CDR3 has 17 amino acids. The V gene's germline CDR1 is SGHRS and CDR2 YFSETQ. The CDR3 bases are TGCGCCAGCAGCTTTGTCATGAACCGGGACCGAACATACGAGCAGTACTTC. Its translation is CASSFVMNRDRTYEQYF.

V usage is TRBV5-4 and J usage is TRBJ2-3; 7 nucleotides agree with TRBD2. The J segment lost 6 bases and the V segment lost 4 bases, leaving 11 bases of the junction unmatched. Germline CDR1 is SGHNT and CDR2 is YYREEE (reference sequence). CDR3 length: 15 residues. CDR3 nucleotides: TGTGCCAGCAGCACGGGTAGGGGAGGGATGGATACGCAGTATTTT. Translating gives CASSTGRGGMDTQYF.